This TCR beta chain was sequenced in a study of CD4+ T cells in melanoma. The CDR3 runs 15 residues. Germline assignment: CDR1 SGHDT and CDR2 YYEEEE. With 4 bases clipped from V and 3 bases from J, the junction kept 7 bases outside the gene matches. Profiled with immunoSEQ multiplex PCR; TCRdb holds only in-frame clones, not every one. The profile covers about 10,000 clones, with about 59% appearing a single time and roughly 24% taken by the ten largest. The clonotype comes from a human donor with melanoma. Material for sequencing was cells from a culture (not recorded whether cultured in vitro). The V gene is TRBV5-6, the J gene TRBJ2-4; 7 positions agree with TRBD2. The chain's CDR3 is CASSGGLVGKNIQYF. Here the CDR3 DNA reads TGTGCCAGCAGCGGAGGACTAGTGGGCAAAAACATTCAGTACTTC.